The rows below give T cell receptor beta chains drawn from one sample of a study of T cell responses to AZD1222 COVID-19 vaccine. TCRdb's copy holds only in-frame clones and misses some; the assay was immunoSEQ multiplex PCR. Among around 130,000 clones, about 94% were seen once, and the ten largest hold approximately 0.85%. This specimen consisted of peripheral blood, obtained on day 0 of AZD1222 vaccination. The source is an adult in good health. Both conserved end residues are trimmed from each CDR3. Clone size appears in some rows only: once, few, many, or a class for an expanded clone.

clone size	V gene	J gene	CDR3 protein
NA	TRBV10-3	TRBJ1-4	AISESQGREKLF
NA	TRBV6-6	TRBJ2-2	ATGGRTGELF
NA	TRBV14	TRBJ1-1	ASSPYRGLQQNTEAF
once	TRBV5-6	TRBJ2-7	ASSLIQGAGEQY
NA	TRBV7-9	TRBJ2-7	ASEPGASYEQY
NA	TRBV6-5	TRBJ1-1	ASSPDSTREAF
NA	TRBV7-8	TRBJ2-1	ASSKPSGEEQF
NA	TRBV5-1	TRBJ1-4	ASSLSGANEKLF
NA	TRBV10-3	TRBJ2-7	AISESGSAYEQY
once	TRBV10-3	TRBJ1-2	AMWDQGVSNYGYT
NA	TRBV11-2	TRBJ2-7	ASSPRTGWFTRDEQY
NA	TRBV27	TRBJ1-1	ASSLDRSRPEAF
NA	TRBV19	TRBJ1-2	ASSRTGLDLNYGYT
NA	TRBV5-4	TRBJ2-1	ASTWGNLNEQF
few	TRBV7-8	TRBJ2-6	ASTLSGANVLT
NA	TRBV5-5	TRBJ1-5	ASSFADSNGNQPQH
NA	TRBV6-5	TRBJ1-1	ASSGVGTGGTEAF
NA	TRBV4-1	TRBJ1-1	ASSQGPRGDTEAF
NA	TRBV5-1	TRBJ1-1	ASSVGQGDTEAF
once	TRBV19	TRBJ2-1	ASSWDEGPSSYNEQF
NA	TRBV10-3	TRBJ1-2	AIREALRGYT
NA	TRBV24-1	TRBJ2-3	ATSGGGGTTDTQY
NA	TRBV4-1	TRBJ2-7	ASSQGFRDSGGTYEQY
NA	TRBV19	TRBJ1-2	ASSSLSGPHGYT
once	TRBV18	TRBJ2-5	ASSPGPTKQETQY
NA	TRBV5-4	TRBJ1-6	ASSGTGYNSPLH
many	TRBV2	TRBJ2-5	ASRGMPVQY
NA	TRBV7-9	TRBJ1-3	ASSGMGTDTIY